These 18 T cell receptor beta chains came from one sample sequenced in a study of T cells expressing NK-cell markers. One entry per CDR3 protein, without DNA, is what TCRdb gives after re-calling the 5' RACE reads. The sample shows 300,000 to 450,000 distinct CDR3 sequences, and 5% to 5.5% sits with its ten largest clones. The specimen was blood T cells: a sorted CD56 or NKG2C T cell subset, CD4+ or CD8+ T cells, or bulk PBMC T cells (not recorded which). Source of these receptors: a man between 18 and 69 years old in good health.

Here the CDR3 reads CASSSAGGASLFF. The chain carries TRBV6-2 or TRBV6-3 and TRBJ2-2; TCRdb returns TRBD2, unconfirmable since there is no DNA. The germline V gene encodes CDR1 MNHEY and CDR2 SVGEGT. The CDR3 length is 13 residues.

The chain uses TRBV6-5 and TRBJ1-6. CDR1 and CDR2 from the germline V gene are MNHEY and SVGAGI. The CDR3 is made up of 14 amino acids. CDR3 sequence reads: CASSYTSYNSPLHF.

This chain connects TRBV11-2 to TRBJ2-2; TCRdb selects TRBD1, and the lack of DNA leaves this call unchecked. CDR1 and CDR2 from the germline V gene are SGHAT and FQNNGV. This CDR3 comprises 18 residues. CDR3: CASSYPPGGDPNTGELFF.

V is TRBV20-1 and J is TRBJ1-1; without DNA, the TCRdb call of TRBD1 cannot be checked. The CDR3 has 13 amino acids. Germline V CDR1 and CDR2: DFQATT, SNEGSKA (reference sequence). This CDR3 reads CSPSRETNTEAFF.

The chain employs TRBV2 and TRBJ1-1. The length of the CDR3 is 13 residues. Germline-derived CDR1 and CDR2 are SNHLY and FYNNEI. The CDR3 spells CASSGIENTEAFF.

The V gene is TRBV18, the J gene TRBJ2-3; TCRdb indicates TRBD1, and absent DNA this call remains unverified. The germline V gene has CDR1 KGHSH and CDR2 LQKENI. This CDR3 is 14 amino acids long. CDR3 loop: CASSQDREADTQYF. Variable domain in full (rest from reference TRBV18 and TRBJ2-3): NAGVMQNPRHLVRRRGQEARLRCSPMKGHSHVYWYRQLPEEGLKFMVYLQKENIIDESGMPKERFSAEFPKEGPSILRIQQVVRGDSAAYFCASSQDREADTQYFGPGTRLTVL.

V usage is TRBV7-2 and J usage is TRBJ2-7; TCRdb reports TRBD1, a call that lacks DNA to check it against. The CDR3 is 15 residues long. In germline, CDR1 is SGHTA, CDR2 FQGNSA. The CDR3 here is CASSFGKGARGEQYF.

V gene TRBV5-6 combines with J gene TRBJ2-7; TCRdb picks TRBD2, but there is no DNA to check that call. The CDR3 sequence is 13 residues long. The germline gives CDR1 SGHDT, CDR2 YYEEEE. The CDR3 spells CASSSGGGYEQYF.

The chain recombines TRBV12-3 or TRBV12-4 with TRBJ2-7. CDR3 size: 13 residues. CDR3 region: CASSLVRSYEQYF.

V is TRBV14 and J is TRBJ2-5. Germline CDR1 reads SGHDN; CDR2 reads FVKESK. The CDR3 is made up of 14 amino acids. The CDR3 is CASSQRQTKETQYF.

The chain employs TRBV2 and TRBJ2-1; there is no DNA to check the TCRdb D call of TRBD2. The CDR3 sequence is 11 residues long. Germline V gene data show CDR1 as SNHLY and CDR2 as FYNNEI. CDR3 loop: CAIGGAFEQFF.

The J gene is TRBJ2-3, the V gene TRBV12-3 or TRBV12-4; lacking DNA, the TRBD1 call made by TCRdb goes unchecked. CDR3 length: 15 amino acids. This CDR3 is CASSSTRTSGRTQYF.

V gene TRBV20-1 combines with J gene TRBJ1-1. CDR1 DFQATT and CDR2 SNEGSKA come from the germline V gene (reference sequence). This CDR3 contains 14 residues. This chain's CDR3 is CSARVTVSGTEAFF.

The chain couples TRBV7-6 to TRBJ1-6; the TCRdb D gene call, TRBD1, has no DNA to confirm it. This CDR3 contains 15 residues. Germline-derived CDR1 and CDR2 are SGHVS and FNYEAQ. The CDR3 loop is CASSYRRGPNSPLHF. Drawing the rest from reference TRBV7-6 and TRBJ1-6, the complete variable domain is GAGVSQSPRYKVTKRGQDVALRCDPISGHVSLYWYRQALGQGPEFLTYFNYEAQQDKSGLPNDRFSAERPEGSISTLTIQRTEQRDSAMYRCASSYRRGPNSPLHFGNGTRLTVT.

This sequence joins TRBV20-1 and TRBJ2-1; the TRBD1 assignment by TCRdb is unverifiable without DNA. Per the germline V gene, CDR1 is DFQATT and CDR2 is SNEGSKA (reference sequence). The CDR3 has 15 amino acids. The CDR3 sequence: CSVPGGDRAFNEQFF.

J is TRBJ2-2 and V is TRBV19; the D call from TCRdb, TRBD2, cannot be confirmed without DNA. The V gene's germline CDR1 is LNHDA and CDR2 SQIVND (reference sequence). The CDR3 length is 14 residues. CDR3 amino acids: CASTLGPSTGELFF. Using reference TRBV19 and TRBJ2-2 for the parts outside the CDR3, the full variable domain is DGGITQSPKYLFRKEGQNVTLSCEQNLNHDAMYWYRQDPGQGLRLIYYSQIVNDFQKGDIAEGYSVSREKKESFPLTVTSAQKNPTAFYLCASTLGPSTGELFFGEGSRLTVL.

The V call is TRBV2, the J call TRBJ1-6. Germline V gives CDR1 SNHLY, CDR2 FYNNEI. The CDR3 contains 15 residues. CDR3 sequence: CASNSRLGDNSPLHF.

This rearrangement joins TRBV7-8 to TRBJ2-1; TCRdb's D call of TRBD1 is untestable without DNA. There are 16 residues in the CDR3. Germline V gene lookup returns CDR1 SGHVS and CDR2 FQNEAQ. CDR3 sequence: CASSFTIITGLGEQFF. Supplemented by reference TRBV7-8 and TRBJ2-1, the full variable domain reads GAGVSQSPRYKVAKRGQDVALRCDPISGHVSLFWYQQALGQGPEFLTYFQNEAQLDKSGLPSDRFFAERPEGSVSTLKIQRTQQEDSAVYLCASSFTIITGLGEQFFGPGTRLTVL.